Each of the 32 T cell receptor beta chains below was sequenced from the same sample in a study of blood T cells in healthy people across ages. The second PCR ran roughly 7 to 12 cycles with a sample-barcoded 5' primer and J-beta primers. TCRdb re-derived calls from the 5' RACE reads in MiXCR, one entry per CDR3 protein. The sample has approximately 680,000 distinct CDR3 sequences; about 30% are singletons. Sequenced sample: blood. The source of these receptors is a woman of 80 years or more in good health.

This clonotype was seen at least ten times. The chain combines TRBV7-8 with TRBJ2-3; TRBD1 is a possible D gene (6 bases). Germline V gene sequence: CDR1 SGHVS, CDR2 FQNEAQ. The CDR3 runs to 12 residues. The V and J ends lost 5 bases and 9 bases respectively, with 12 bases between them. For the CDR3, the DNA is TGTGCCAGCAGCCACCGGGACACGACGCAGTATTTT. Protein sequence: CASSHRDTTQYF.

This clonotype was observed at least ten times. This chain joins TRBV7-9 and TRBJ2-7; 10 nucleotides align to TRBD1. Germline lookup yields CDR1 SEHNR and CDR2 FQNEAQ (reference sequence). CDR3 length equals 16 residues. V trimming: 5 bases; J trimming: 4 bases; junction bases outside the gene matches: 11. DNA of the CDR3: TGTGCCAGCAGCGGCGGACAGGGGGTTGGAGGGTACGAGCAGTACTTC. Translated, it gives CASSGGQGVGGYEQYF.

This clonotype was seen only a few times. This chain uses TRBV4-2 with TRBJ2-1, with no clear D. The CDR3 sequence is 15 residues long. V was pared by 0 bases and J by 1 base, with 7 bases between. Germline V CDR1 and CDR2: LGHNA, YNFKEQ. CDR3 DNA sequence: TGTGCCAGCAGCCAAGACTTCACTTCCTACAATGAGCAGTTCTTC. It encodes CASSQDFTSYNEQFF.

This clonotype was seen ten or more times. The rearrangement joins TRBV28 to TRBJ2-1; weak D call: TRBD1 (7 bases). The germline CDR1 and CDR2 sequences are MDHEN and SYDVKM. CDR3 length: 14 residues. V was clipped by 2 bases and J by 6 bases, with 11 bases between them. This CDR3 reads CASSLGQEGNEQFF. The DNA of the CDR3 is TGTGCCAGCAGTTTAGGACAGGAGGGCAATGAGCAGTTCTTC. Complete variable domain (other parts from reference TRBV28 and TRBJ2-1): DVKVTQSSRYLVKRTGEKVFLECVQDMDHENMFWYRQDPGLGLRLIYFSYDVKMKEKGDIPEGYSVSREKKERFSLILESASTNQTSMYLCASSLGQEGNEQFFGPGTRLTVL.

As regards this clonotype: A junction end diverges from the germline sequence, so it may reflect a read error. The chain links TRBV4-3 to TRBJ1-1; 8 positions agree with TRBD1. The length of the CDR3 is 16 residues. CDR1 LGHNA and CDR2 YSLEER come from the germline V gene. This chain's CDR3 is CASGQDTGGRSSEAFF. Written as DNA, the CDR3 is TGCGCCAGCGGCCAAGATACAGGGGGACGTAGCTCTGAAGCTTTCTTT.

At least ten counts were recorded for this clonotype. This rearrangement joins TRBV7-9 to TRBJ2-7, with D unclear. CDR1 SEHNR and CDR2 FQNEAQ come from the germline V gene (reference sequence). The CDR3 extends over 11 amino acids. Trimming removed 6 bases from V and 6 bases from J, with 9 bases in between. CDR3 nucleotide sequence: TGTGCCAGCAGGCTATTGAGCGAGCAGTACTTC. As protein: CASRLLSEQYF.

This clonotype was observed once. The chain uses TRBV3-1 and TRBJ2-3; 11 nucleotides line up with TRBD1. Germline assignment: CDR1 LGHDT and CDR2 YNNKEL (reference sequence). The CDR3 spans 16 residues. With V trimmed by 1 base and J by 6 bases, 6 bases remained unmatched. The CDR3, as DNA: TGTGCCAGCAGCCAAGCCGGGACAGGGGGAATTGATACGCAGTATTTT. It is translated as CASSQAGTGGIDTQYF.

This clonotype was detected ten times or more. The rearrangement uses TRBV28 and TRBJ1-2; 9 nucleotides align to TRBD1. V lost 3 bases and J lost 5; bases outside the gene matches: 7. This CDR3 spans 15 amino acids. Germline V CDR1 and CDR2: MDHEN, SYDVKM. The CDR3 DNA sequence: TGTGCCAGCAGTTTTTCGACAGGGGGAGGTTATGGCTACACCTTC. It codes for CASSFSTGGGYGYTF.

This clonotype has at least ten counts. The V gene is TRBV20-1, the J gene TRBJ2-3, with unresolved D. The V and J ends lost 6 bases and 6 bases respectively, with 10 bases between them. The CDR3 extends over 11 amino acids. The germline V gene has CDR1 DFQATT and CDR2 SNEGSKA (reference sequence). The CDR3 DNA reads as TGCAGTGCCCGGCTCCCCGATACGCAGTATTTT. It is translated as CSARLPDTQYF.

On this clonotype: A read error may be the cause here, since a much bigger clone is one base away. The CDR3 region has the DNA TGTGCCAGCAGCTCTCGAGCGGGGTTAGCCTACAATGAGCAGTACTTC. Translating gives CASSSRAGLAYNEQYF. The V call is TRBV11-2, the J call TRBJ2-1; TRBD2 agrees at 7 bases. The J call is in doubt because the DNA end fits TRBJ2-7 better. Germline lookup yields CDR1 SGHAT and CDR2 FQNNGV. The CDR3 runs 16 residues.

The DNA for the CDR3 is TGTGCCAGCAGCTGGGCTAGCGACCTAGACGAGCAGTACTTC. Its translation is CASSWASDLDEQYF. The chain joins TRBV7-9 to TRBJ2-7, with D possibly TRBD2 on 6 matching bases. This CDR3 region has 14 residues. CDR1 and CDR2 from the germline V gene are SEHNR and FQNEAQ (reference sequence). The ends were cut back, 4 bases at V and 5 bases at J, with 15 bases in the middle.

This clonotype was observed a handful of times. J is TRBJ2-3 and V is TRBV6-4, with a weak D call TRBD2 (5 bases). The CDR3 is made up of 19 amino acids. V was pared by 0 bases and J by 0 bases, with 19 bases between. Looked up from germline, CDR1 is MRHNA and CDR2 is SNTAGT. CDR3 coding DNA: TGTGCCAGCAGTGACTCCCCCAGCGGAAGTCCCTGGAGCACAGATACGCAGTATTTT. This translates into CASSDSPSGSPWSTDTQYF.

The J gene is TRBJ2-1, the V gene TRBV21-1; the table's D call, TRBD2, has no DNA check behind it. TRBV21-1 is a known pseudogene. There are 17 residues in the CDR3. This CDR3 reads CASSNGLAGASYNEQFF. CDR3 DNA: TGTGCCAGCAGCAACGGACTAGCGGGGGCCTCCTACAATGAGCAGTTCTTC.

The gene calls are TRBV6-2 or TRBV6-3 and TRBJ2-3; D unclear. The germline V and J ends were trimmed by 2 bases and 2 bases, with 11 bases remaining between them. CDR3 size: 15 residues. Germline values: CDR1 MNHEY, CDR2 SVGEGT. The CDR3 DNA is TGTGCCAGCAGTTACACTCAGGCCCTCACAGATACGCAGTATTTT. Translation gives CASSYTQALTDTQYF.

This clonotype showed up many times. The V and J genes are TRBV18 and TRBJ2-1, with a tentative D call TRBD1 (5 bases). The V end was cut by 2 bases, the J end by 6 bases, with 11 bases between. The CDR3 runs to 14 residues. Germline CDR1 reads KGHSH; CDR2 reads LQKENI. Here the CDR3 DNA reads TGTGCCAGCTCACCAGGGGCCAGAGCCAATGAGCAGTTCTTC. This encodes CASSPGARANEQFF. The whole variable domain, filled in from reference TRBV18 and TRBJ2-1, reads NAGVMQNPRHLVRRRGQEARLRCSPMKGHSHVYWYRQLPEEGLKFMVYLQKENIIDESGMPKERFSAEFPKEGPSILRIQQVVRGDSAAYFCASSPGARANEQFFGPGTRLTVL.

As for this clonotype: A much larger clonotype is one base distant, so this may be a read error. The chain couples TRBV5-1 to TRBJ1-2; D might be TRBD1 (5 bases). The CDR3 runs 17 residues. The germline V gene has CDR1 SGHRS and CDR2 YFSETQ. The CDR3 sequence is CAGSPGRGPNIFYGYTF. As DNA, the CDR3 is TGCGCCGGCAGCCCGGGGCGGGGACCCAACATTTTCTATGGCTACACCTTC.

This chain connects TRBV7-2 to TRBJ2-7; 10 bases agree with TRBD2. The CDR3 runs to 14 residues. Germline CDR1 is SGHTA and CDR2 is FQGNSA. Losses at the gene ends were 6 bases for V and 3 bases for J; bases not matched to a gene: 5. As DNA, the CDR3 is TGTGCCAGCAGACTAGCGGGGAGTAGCTACGAGCAGTACTTC. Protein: CASRLAGSSYEQYF.

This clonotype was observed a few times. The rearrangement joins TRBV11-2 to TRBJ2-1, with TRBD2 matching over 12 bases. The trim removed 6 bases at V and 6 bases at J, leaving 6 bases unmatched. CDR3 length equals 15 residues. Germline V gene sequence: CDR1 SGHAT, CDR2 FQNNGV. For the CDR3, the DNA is TGTGCCAGCAGACCTAGCGGGAGGGCAACCAATGAGCAGTTCTTC. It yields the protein CASRPSGRATNEQFF.

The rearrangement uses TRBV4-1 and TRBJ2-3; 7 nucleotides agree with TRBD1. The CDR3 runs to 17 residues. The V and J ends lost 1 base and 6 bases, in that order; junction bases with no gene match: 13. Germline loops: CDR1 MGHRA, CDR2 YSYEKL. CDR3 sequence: CASSQVSRGSVLDTQYF. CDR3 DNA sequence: TGCGCCAGCAGCCAAGTATCCAGGGGGAGTGTTTTGGATACGCAGTATTTT.

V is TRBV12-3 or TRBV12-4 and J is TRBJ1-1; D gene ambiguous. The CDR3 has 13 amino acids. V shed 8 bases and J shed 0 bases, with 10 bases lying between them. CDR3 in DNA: TGTGCCAGCGTGAGGTCCGTGAACACTGAAGCTTTCTTT. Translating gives CASVRSVNTEAFF.

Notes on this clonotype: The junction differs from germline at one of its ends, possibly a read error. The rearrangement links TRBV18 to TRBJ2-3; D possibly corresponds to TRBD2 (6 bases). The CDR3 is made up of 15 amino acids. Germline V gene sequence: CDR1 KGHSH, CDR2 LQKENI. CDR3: CASTRGGPTGDTQDF. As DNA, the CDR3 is TGTGCCAGCACCCGGGGAGGACCTACGGGAGATACGCAGGATTTT.

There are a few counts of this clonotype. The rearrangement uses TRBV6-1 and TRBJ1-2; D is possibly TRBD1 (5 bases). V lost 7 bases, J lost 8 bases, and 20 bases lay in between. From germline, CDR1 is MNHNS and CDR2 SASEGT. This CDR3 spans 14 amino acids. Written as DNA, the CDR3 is TGTGCCAGCATTATGGCCGGGACGCTATCAGGCTACACCTTC. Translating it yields CASIMAGTLSGYTF.

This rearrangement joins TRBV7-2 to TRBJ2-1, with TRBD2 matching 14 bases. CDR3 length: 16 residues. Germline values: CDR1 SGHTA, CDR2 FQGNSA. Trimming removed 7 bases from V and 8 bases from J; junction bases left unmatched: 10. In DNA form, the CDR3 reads TGTGCCAGCACCCAGGGGGGGACTAGCGGGAGCGATGAGCAGTTCTTC. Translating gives CASTQGGTSGSDEQFF. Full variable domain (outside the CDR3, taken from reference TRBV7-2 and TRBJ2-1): GAGVSQSPSNKVTEKGKDVELRCDPISGHTALYWYRQSLGQGLEFLIYFQGNSAPDKSGLPSDRFSAERTGGSVSTLTIQRTQQEDSAVYLCASTQGGTSGSDEQFFGPGTRLTVL.

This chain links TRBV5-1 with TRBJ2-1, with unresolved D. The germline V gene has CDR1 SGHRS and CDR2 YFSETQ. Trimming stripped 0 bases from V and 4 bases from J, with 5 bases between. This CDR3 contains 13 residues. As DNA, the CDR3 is TGCGCCAGCAGCTTGGTAAAATACAATGAGCAGTTCTTC. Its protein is CASSLVKYNEQFF.

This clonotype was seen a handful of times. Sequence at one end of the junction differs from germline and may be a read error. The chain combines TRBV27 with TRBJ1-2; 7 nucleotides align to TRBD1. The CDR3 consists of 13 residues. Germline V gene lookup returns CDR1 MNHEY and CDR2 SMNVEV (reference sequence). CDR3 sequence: CAGSFDRVGGYTF. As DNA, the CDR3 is TGTGCCGGCAGTTTCGACAGGGTCGGGGGCTACACCTTC.

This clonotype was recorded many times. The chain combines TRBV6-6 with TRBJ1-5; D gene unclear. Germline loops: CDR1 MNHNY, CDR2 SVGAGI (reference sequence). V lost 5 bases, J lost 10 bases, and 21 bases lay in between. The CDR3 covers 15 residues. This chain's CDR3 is CASSKGRTQTDPQHF. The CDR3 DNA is TGTGCCAGCAGTAAAGGACGGACCCAGACGGATCCCCAGCATTTT.

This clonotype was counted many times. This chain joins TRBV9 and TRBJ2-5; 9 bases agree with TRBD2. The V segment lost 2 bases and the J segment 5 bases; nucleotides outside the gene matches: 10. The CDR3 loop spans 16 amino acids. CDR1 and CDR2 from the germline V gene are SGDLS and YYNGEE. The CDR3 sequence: CASSVLARGGRETQYF. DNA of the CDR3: TGTGCCAGCAGCGTCCTTGCGCGGGGGGGCCGGGAGACCCAGTACTTC. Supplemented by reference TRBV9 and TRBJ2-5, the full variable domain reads DSGVTQTPKHLITATGQRVTLRCSPRSGDLSVYWYQQSLDQGLQFLIQYYNGEERAKGNILERFSAQQFPDLHSELNLSSLELGDSALYFCASSVLARGGRETQYFGPGTRLLVL.

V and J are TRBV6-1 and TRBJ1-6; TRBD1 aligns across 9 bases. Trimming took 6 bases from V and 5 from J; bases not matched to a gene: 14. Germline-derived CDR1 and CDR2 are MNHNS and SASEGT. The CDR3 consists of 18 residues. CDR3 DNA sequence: TGTGCCAGCAGCTTCCGGGACAGGGCCTCAGTAAATAATTCACCCCTCCACTTT. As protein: CASSFRDRASVNNSPLHF.

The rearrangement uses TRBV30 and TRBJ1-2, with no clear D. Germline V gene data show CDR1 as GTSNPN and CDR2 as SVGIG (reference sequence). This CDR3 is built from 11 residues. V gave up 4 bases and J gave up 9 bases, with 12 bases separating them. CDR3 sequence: CAWKRQLRYTF. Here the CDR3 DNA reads TGTGCCTGGAAAAGACAACTGCGCTACACCTTC. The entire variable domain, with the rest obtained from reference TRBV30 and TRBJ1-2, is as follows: SQTIHQWPATLVQPVGSPLSLECTVEGTSNPNLYWYRQAAGRGLQLLFYSVGIGQISSEVPQNLSASRPQDRQFILSSKKLLLSDSGFYLCAWKRQLRYTFGSGTRLTVV.

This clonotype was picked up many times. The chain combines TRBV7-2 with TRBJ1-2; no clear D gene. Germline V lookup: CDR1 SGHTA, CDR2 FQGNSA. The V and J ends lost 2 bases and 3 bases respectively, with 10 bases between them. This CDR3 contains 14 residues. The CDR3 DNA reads TGTGCCAGCAGCTTACCCAGGTCCCACTATGGCTACACCTTC. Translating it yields CASSLPRSHYGYTF.

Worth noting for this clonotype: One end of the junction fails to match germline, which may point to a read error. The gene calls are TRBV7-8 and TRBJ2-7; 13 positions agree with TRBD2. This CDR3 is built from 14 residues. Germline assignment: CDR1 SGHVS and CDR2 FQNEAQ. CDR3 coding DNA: TGTACCAGCAGCTTACTAGCGGGGGGGAATGAGCAGTACTTC. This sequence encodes CTSSLLAGGNEQYF. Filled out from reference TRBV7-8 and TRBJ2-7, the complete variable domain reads GAGVSQSPRYKVAKRGQDVALRCDPISGHVSLFWYQQALGQGPEFLTYFQNEAQLDKSGLPSDRFFAERPEGSVSTLKIQRTQQEDSAVYLCTSSLLAGGNEQYFGPGTRLTVT.

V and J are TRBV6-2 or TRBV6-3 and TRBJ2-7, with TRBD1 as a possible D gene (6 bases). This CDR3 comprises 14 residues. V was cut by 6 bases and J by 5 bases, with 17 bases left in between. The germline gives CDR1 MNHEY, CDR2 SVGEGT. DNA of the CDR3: TGTGCCAGCAGCTACAGGGTCGAGAGGGACGAGCAGTACTTC. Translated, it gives CASSYRVERDEQYF.